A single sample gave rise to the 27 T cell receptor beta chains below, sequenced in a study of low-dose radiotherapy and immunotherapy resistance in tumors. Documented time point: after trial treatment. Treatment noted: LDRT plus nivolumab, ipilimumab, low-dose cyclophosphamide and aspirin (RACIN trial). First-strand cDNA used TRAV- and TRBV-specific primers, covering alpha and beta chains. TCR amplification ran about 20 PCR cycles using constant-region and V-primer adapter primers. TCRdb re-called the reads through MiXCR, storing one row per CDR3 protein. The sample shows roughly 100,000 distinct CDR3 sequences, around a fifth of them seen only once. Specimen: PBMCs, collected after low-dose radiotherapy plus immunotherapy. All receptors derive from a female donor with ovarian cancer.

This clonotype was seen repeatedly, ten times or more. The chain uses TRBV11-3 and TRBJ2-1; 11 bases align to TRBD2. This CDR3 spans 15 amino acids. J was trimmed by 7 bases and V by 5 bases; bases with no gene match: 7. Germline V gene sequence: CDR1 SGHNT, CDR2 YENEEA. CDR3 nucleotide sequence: TGTGCCAGCAGCCGTAGGACTAGCGGGTGGAATGAGCAGTTCTTC. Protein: CASSRRTSGWNEQFF.

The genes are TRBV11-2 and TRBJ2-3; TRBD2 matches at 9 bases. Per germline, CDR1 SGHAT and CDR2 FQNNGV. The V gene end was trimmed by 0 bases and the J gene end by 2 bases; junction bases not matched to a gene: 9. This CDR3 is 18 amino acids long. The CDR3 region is CASSLDRLGGRATDTQYF. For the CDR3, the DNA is TGTGCCAGCAGCTTAGATCGTCTAGGCGGGAGGGCCACAGATACGCAGTATTTT.

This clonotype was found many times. As DNA, the CDR3 is TGCAGTGCTAGAGATGGATTAGGGCCGAATGAGCAGTTCTTC. Encoded protein: CSARDGLGPNEQFF. The chain couples TRBV20-1 to TRBJ2-1; D call uncertain. CDR1 and CDR2 from the germline V gene are DFQATT and SNEGSKA (reference sequence). Between the trimmed V and J ends, which lost 0 bases and 7 bases, there was a span of 13 bases. This CDR3 spans 14 amino acids.

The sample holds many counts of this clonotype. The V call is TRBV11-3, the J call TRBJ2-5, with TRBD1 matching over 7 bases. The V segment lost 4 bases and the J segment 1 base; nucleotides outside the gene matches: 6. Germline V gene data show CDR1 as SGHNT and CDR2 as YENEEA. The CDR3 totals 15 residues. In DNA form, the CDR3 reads TGTGCCAGCAGCTCGGGACAGCAGCGCCAAGAGACCCAGTACTTC. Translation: CASSSGQQRQETQYF.

The CDR3 protein is CSVVGLAGGNEQFF. DNA of the CDR3: TGCAGCGTTGTAGGGCTAGCGGGAGGTAATGAGCAGTTCTTC. J is TRBJ2-1 and V is TRBV29-1; 11 nucleotides match TRBD2. CDR3 length: 14 amino acids. After removal of 4 bases from V and 7 bases from J, the junction contained 6 bases not matched to a gene. The germline V gene has CDR1 SQVTM and CDR2 ANQGSEA.

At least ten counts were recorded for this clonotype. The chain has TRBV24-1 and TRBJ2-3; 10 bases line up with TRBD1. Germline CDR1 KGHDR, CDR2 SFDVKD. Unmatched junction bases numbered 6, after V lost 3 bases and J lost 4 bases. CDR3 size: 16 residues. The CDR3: CATSDRAGTGADTQYF. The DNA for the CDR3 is TGTGCCACCAGTGATCGTGCCGGGACAGGGGCAGATACGCAGTATTTT.

The CDR3 loop is CASSPLAGASSYNEQFF. Here the CDR3 DNA reads TGTGCCAGCTCACCTCTAGCGGGGGCCAGCTCCTACAATGAGCAGTTCTTC. The genes are TRBV18 and TRBJ2-1; 10 bases map to TRBD2. CDR3 size: 17 residues. V shed 3 bases, J shed 0 bases, and the junction held 5 bases outside the gene matches. Germline CDR1 reads KGHSH; CDR2 reads LQKENI.

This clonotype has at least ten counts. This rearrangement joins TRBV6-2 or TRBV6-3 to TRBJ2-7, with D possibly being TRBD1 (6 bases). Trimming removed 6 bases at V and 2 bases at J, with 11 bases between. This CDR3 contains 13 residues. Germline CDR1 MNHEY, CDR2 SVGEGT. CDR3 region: CASSYRVPYEQYF. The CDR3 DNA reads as TGTGCCAGCAGCTACAGGGTCCCCTACGAGCAGTACTTC.

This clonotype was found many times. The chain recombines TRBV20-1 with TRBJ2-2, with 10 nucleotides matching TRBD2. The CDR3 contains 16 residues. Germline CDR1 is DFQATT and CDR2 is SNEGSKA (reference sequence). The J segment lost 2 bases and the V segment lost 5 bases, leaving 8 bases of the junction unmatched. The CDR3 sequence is CSAGRTSGVNTGELFF. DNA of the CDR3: TGCAGTGCTGGACGTACTAGCGGGGTTAACACCGGGGAGCTGTTTTTT.

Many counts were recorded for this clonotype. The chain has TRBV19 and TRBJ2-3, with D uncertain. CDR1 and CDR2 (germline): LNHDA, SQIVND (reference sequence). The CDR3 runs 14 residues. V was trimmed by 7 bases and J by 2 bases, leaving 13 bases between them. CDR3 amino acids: CASKWSQFTDTQYF. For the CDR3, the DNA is TGTGCCAGTAAGTGGAGTCAGTTCACAGATACGCAGTATTTT.

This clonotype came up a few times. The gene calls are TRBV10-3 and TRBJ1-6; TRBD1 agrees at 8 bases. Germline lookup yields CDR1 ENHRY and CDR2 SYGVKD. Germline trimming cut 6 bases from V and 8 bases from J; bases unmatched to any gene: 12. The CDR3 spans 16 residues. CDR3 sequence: CAISVRGAGGDSPLHF. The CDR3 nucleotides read TGTGCCATCAGCGTCAGGGGGGCAGGGGGCGATTCACCCCTCCACTTT.

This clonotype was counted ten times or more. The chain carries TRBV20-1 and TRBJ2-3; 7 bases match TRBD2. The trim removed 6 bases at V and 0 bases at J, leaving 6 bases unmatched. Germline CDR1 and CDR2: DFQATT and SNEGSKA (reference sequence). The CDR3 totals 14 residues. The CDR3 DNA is TGCAGTGCCGTGAGCGGGAAAAGCACAGATACGCAGTATTTT. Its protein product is CSAVSGKSTDTQYF.

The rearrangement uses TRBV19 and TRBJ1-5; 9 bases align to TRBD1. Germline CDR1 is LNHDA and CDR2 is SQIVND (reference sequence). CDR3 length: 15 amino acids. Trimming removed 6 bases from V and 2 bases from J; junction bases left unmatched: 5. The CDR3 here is CASSMGDRGNQPQHF. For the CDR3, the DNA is TGTGCCAGTAGCATGGGGGACAGGGGCAATCAGCCCCAGCATTTT. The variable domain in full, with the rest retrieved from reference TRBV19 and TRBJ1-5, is DGGITQSPKYLFRKEGQNVTLSCEQNLNHDAMYWYRQDPGQGLRLIYYSQIVNDFQKGDIAEGYSVSREKKESFPLTVTSAQKNPTAFYLCASSMGDRGNQPQHFGDGTRLSIL.

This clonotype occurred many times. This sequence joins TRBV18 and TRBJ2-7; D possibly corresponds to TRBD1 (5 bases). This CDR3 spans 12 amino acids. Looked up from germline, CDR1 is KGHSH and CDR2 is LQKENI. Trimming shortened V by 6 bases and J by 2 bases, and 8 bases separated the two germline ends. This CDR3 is CASSDTTYEQYF. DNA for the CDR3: TGTGCCAGCTCGGACACCACCTACGAGCAGTACTTC.

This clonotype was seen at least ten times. The CDR3 DNA is TGTGCCAGCAGCTTGGCTGGAGGAGAGAGCTATGGCTACACCTTC. Protein: CASSLAGGESYGYTF. The chain is built from TRBV7-2 and TRBJ1-2, with D hard to call. Trimming stripped 3 bases from V and 4 bases from J, with 15 bases between. CDR3 length: 15 residues. Germline V gene sequence: CDR1 SGHTA, CDR2 FQGNSA.

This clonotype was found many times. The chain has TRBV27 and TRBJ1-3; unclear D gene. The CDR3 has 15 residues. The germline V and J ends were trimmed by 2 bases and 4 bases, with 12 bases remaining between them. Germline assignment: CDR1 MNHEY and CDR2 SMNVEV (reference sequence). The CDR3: CASSLPRLGGNTIYF. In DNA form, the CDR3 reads TGTGCCAGCAGTTTACCGAGACTGGGGGGAAACACCATATATTTT.

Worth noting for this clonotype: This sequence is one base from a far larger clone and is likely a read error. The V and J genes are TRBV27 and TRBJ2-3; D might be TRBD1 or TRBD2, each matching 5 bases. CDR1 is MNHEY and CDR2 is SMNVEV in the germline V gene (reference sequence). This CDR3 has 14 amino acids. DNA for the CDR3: TGTGCCACCAGTGGGGGTCTTTCCTCAGATACGCAGTATTTT. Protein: CATSGGLSSDTQYF.

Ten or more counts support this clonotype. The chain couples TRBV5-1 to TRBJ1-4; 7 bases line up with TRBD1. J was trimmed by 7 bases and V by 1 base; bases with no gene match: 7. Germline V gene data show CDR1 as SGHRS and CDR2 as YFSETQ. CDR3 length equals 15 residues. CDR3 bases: TGCGCCAGCAGCTTGACAGGGGCGGGAAGTGAAAAACTGTTTTTT. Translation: CASSLTGAGSEKLFF.

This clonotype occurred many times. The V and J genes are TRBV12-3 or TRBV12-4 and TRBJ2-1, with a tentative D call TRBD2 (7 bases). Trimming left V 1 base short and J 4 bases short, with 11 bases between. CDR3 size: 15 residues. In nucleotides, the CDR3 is TGTGCCAGCAGTTTAGGAGGGGGGGTATACAATGAGCAGTTCTTC. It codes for CASSLGGGVYNEQFF.

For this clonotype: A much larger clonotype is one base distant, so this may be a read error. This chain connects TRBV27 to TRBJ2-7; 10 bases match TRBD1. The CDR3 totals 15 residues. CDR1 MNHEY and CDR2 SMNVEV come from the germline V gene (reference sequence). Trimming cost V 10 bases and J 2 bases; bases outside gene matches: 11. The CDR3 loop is CANTLSGTGAYEQYF. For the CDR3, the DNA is TGTGCCAACACCCTCTCCGGGACAGGGGCCTACGAGCAGTACTTC.

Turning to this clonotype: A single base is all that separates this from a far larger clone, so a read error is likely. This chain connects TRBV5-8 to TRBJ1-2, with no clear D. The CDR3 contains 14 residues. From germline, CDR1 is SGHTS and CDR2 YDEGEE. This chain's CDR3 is CAGSAAFTVYGYTF. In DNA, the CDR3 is TGTGCCGGCAGCGCCGCTTTCACAGTCTATGGCTACACCTTC.

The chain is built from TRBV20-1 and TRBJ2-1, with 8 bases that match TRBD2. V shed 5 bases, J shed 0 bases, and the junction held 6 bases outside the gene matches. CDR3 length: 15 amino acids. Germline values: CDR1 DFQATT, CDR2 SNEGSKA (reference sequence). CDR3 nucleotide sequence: TGCAGTGCTCAAACCGGACTAGCCTCCTACAATGAGCAGTTCTTC. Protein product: CSAQTGLASYNEQFF.

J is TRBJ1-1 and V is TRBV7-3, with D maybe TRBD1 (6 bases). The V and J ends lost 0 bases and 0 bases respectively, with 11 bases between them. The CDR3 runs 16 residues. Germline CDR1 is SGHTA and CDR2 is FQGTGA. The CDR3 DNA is TGTGCCAGCAGCTTAACGGGGGGCAGTTTGAACACTGAAGCTTTCTTT. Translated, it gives CASSLTGGSLNTEAFF.

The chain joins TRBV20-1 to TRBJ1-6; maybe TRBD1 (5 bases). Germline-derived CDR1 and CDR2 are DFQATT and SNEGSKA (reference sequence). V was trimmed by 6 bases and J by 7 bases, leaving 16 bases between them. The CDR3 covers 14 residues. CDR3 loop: CSARLAGLNSPLHF. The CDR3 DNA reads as TGCAGTGCACGACTGGCAGGGTTAAATTCACCCCTCCACTTT.

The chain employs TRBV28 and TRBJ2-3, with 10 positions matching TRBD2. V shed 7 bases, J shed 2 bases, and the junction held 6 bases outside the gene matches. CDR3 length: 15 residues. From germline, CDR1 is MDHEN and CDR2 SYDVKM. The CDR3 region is CASTRSGRFTDTQYF. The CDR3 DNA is TGTGCCAGCACCCGTAGCGGGAGGTTCACAGATACGCAGTATTTT.

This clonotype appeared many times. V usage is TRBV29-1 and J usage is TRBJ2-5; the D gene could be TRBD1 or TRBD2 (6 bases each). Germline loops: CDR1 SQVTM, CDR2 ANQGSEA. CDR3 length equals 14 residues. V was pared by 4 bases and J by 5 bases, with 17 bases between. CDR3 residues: CSVAGKGGEETQYF. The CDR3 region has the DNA TGCAGCGTTGCGGGGAAGGGGGGAGAGGAGACCCAGTACTTC.

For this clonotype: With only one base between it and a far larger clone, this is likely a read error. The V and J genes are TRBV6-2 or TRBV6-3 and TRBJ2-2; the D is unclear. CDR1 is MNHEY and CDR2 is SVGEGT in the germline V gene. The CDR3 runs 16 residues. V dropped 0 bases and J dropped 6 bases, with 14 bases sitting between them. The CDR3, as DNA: TGTGCCAGCAGTTACTCCGATGTACGCGTAGCCGGGGAGCTGTTTTTT. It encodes CASSYSDVRVAGELFF.